A selection of T cell receptor beta chains follows, all from one sample in a study of shared clonotypes between healthy human individuals. TCRdb keeps only in-frame clones here, not all; method: immunoSEQ multiplex PCR. The sample holds around 640,000 clones, roughly 96% seen once. The sample taken for sequencing was naive CD8+ T cells sorted from blood. The receptors were sampled from a woman aged 25 to 39 in good health. Both conserved end residues are part of each CDR3. Fields, in order: J gene, V gene, clone size, D gene, CDR3 protein, CDR3 DNA. A D gene is named only where the DNA matches it firmly. Some rows mark clone size as missing; the rest say once, few, many or name a class of expanded clone.

J gene: TRBJ2-7
V gene: TRBV2
clone size: few
D gene: .
CDR3 protein: CASSDGTPGEQYF
CDR3 DNA: TGTGCCAGCAGTGATGGGACCCCAGGCGAGCAGTACTTC

J gene: TRBJ1-2
V gene: TRBV18
clone size: .
D gene: .
CDR3 protein: CASSPPRGEGNYGYTF
CDR3 DNA: TGTGCCAGCTCACCACCAAGAGGGGAGGGCAACTATGGCTACACCTTC

J gene: TRBJ1-5
V gene: TRBV30
clone size: .
D gene: TRBD1
CDR3 protein: CAWAPGGGNQPQHF
CDR3 DNA: TGTGCCTGGGCTCCAGGGGGCGGCAATCAGCCCCAGCATTTT

J gene: TRBJ1-1
V gene: TRBV7-8
clone size: once
D gene: .
CDR3 protein: CASSKDRNTEAFF
CDR3 DNA: TGTGCCAGCAGCAAGGACAGGAACACTGAAGCTTTCTTT

J gene: TRBJ2-7
V gene: TRBV28
clone size: .
D gene: TRBD1
CDR3 protein: CASSPMGLAGQGLGEQYF
CDR3 DNA: TGTGCCAGCAGTCCCATGGGGTTAGCGGGACAGGGGTTAGGCGAGCAGTACTTC

J gene: TRBJ1-2
V gene: TRBV12-2
clone size: once
D gene: .
CDR3 protein: CASRAATGGFFRRSVYGYTF
CDR3 DNA: TGTGCAAGTCGCGCAGCGACAGGGGGCTTCTTCAGGCGTTCGGTCTATGGCTACACCTTC

J gene: TRBJ2-7
V gene: TRBV29-1
clone size: .
D gene: TRBD1
CDR3 protein: CSVGGQDNSYEQYF
CDR3 DNA: TGCAGCGTTGGGGGACAGGACAACTCCTACGAGCAGTACTTC

J gene: TRBJ2-7
V gene: TRBV15
clone size: once
D gene: TRBD1
CDR3 protein: CATSREDRKLYEQYF
CDR3 DNA: TGTGCCACCAGCAGAGAGGACAGGAAGCTCTACGAGCAGTACTTC

J gene: TRBJ2-5
V gene: TRBV30
clone size: .
D gene: .
CDR3 protein: CAWSSLESQETQYF
CDR3 DNA: TGTGCCTGGAGTTCTCTAGAGAGCCAAGAGACCCAGTACTTC

J gene: TRBJ2-1
V gene: TRBV2
clone size: .
D gene: TRBD2
CDR3 protein: CASSESGSPYNEQFF
CDR3 DNA: TGTGCCAGCAGTGAAAGCGGGAGTCCCTACAATGAGCAGTTCTTC

J gene: TRBJ2-5
V gene: TRBV28
clone size: .
D gene: TRBD1
CDR3 protein: CASSYRGEETQYF
CDR3 DNA: TGTGCCAGCAGTTACAGGGGGGAAGAGACCCAGTACTTC

J gene: TRBJ1-6
V gene: TRBV6-5
clone size: .
D gene: .
CDR3 protein: CASRPRQSNSPLHF
CDR3 DNA: TGTGCCAGCAGACCTAGACAGAGTAATTCACCCCTCCACTTT

J gene: TRBJ2-2
V gene: TRBV19
clone size: once
D gene: TRBD2
CDR3 protein: CASSTSWTSGNTGELFF
CDR3 DNA: TGTGCCAGTAGTACCTCGTGGACTAGCGGGAACACCGGGGAGCTGTTTTTT

J gene: TRBJ2-7
V gene: TRBV27
clone size: .
D gene: .
CDR3 protein: CASPPRGGDEQYF
CDR3 DNA: TGTGCCAGCCCTCCGCGGGGAGGAGACGAGCAGTACTTC

J gene: TRBJ2-7
V gene: TRBV10-2
clone size: .
D gene: .
CDR3 protein: CASSNTGAGAWEQYF
CDR3 DNA: TGCGCCAGCAGTAACACAGGCGCCGGGGCGTGGGAGCAGTACTTC

J gene: TRBJ2-1
V gene: TRBV7-9
clone size: .
D gene: .
CDR3 protein: CASSLSGYNEQFF
CDR3 DNA: TGTGCCAGCAGTTTAAGCGGCTACAATGAGCAGTTCTTC

J gene: TRBJ1-2
V gene: TRBV5-5
clone size: once
D gene: TRBD1
CDR3 protein: CASSLDRRFGDRVGYGYTF
CDR3 DNA: TGTGCCAGCAGCTTGGATCGTCGATTCGGGGACAGGGTAGGCTATGGCTACACCTTC

J gene: TRBJ2-6
V gene: TRBV7-9
clone size: .
D gene: .
CDR3 protein: CASSYNRAPGANVLTF
CDR3 DNA: TGTGCCAGCAGCTACAACAGGGCCCCTGGGGCCAACGTCCTGACTTTC

J gene: TRBJ1-1
V gene: TRBV5-6
clone size: .
D gene: .
CDR3 protein: CASSWGTRANTEAFF
CDR3 DNA: TGTGCCAGCAGCTGGGGGACCCGGGCCAACACTGAAGCTTTCTTT

J gene: TRBJ2-3
V gene: TRBV9
clone size: .
D gene: TRBD2
CDR3 protein: CASSVGNGRPRPPHTDTQYF
CDR3 DNA: TGTGCCAGCAGCGTAGGGAACGGGAGGCCCCGACCGCCTCACACAGATACGCAGTATTTT

J gene: TRBJ2-7
V gene: TRBV6-6
clone size: .
D gene: TRBD2
CDR3 protein: CASGGTSRNYEQYF
CDR3 DNA: TGTGCCAGCGGGGGGACTAGCCGGAACTACGAGCAGTACTTC

J gene: TRBJ1-2
V gene: TRBV9
clone size: .
D gene: .
CDR3 protein: CASSVDSTILYGYTF
CDR3 DNA: TGTGCCAGCAGCGTAGACAGCACGATTCTCTATGGCTACACCTTC

J gene: TRBJ2-1
V gene: TRBV2
clone size: .
D gene: TRBD1
CDR3 protein: CASSLGQGYNEQFF
CDR3 DNA: TGTGCCAGCAGTCTGGGACAGGGGTACAATGAGCAGTTCTTC

J gene: TRBJ2-5
V gene: TRBV15
clone size: .
D gene: .
CDR3 protein: CATSSFTVGVETQYF
CDR3 DNA: TGTGCCACCAGCAGTTTCACGGTCGGGGTGGAGACCCAGTACTTC

J gene: TRBJ1-6
V gene: TRBV7-2
clone size: once
D gene: TRBD1
CDR3 protein: CASSLLGPTGAYSPLHF
CDR3 DNA: TGTGCCAGCAGCTTACTGGGCCCGACAGGGGCTTATTCACCCCTCCACTTT

J gene: TRBJ2-7
V gene: TRBV11-1
clone size: .
D gene: TRBD1
CDR3 protein: CASSARDRSYEQYF
CDR3 DNA: TGTGCCAGCAGCGCTCGGGACAGGTCCTACGAGCAGTACTTC

J gene: TRBJ1-5
V gene: TRBV27
clone size: .
D gene: .
CDR3 protein: CASSLGTGGFNQPQHF
CDR3 DNA: TGTGCCAGCAGTTTGGGTACTGGGGGTTTTAATCAGCCCCAGCATTTT

J gene: TRBJ1-1
V gene: TRBV7-9
clone size: .
D gene: .
CDR3 protein: CASSPGALEAFF
CDR3 DNA: TGTGCCAGCAGCCCGGGGGCTCTTGAAGCTTTCTTT

J gene: TRBJ1-6
V gene: TRBV30
clone size: .
D gene: TRBD1
CDR3 protein: CAWSSIGQENSPLHF
CDR3 DNA: TGTGCCTGGAGTTCCATCGGACAGGAGAATTCACCCCTCCACTTT

J gene: TRBJ2-7
V gene: TRBV6-5
clone size: .
D gene: .
CDR3 protein: CASSYGGSGYEQYF
CDR3 DNA: TGTGCCAGCAGTTACGGTGGGAGCGGCTACGAGCAGTACTTC

J gene: TRBJ2-7
V gene: TRBV28
clone size: .
D gene: TRBD1
CDR3 protein: CASSSTGAYEQYF
CDR3 DNA: TGTGCCAGCAGCTCGACAGGGGCCTACGAGCAGTACTTC

J gene: TRBJ2-3
V gene: TRBV29-1
clone size: .
D gene: .
CDR3 protein: CSVNTDSDTTDTQYF
CDR3 DNA: TGCAGCGTTAATACCGACAGCGACACCACAGATACGCAGTATTTT

J gene: TRBJ1-2
V gene: TRBV27
clone size: .
D gene: TRBD1
CDR3 protein: CASSFSGGGYGYTF
CDR3 DNA: TGTGCCAGCAGCTTTTCAGGGGGAGGTTATGGCTACACCTTC

J gene: TRBJ2-2
V gene: TRBV4-2
clone size: .
D gene: .
CDR3 protein: CASSQLAGELFF
CDR3 DNA: TGTGCCAGCAGCCAACTCGCCGGGGAGCTGTTTTTT

J gene: TRBJ2-1
V gene: TRBV9
clone size: .
D gene: .
CDR3 protein: CASSVGAPNEQFF
CDR3 DNA: TGTGCCAGCAGCGTAGGAGCGCCCAATGAGCAGTTCTTC

J gene: TRBJ2-1
V gene: TRBV6-1
clone size: .
D gene: TRBD2
CDR3 protein: CASGFGRERIGEQFF
CDR3 DNA: TGTGCCAGCGGGTTTGGGCGGGAGAGGATCGGTGAGCAGTTCTTC

J gene: TRBJ1-1
V gene: TRBV5-6
clone size: .
D gene: TRBD1
CDR3 protein: CASRPAGGKAFF
CDR3 DNA: TGTGCCAGCAGGCCGGCAGGGGGGAAGGCTTTCTTT

J gene: TRBJ2-1
V gene: TRBV2
clone size: .
D gene: .
CDR3 protein: CASSGLMFQNEQFF
CDR3 DNA: TGTGCCAGCAGTGGACTAATGTTTCAGAATGAGCAGTTCTTC

J gene: TRBJ2-7
V gene: TRBV6-5
clone size: .
D gene: .
CDR3 protein: CASSTGTNPHEQYF
CDR3 DNA: TGTGCCAGCAGTACCGGGACCAACCCCCACGAGCAGTACTTC

J gene: TRBJ2-3
V gene: TRBV7-5
clone size: .
D gene: .
CDR3 protein: CVRSLVIYGRGNKDTQYF
CDR3 DNA: TGTGTCAGAAGCTTAGTAATATACGGGAGAGGGAATAAGGATACGCAGTATTTT

J gene: TRBJ2-3
V gene: TRBV5-1
clone size: once
D gene: .
CDR3 protein: CASSLRQGGYTDTQYF
CDR3 DNA: TGCGCCAGCAGCCTAAGACAGGGAGGATACACAGATACGCAGTATTTT

J gene: TRBJ2-2
V gene: TRBV7-8
clone size: .
D gene: .
CDR3 protein: CASSFSGREYTGELFF
CDR3 DNA: TGTGCCAGCAGCTTTTCGGGCCGGGAATACACCGGGGAGCTGTTTTTT

J gene: TRBJ2-7
V gene: TRBV5-1
clone size: .
D gene: .
CDR3 protein: CASSLDRWGERNEQYF
CDR3 DNA: TGCGCCAGCAGCCTGGATCGTTGGGGGGAGAGGAACGAGCAGTACTTC

J gene: TRBJ1-2
V gene: TRBV19
clone size: .
D gene: .
CDR3 protein: CASSVRIFRDSNPHYGYTF
CDR3 DNA: TGTGCCAGTAGTGTACGCATCTTCCGGGACTCCAACCCACACTATGGCTACACCTTC

J gene: TRBJ1-5
V gene: TRBV7-9
clone size: .
D gene: .
CDR3 protein: CASSLGAGWPQHF
CDR3 DNA: TGTGCCAGCAGCTTAGGAGCAGGGTGGCCCCAGCATTTT

J gene: TRBJ2-7
V gene: TRBV5-4
clone size: .
D gene: .
CDR3 protein: CASSLEGGGNEQYF
CDR3 DNA: TGTGCCAGCAGCTTGGAGGGGGGAGGAAACGAGCAGTACTTC

J gene: TRBJ2-5
V gene: TRBV9
clone size: .
D gene: TRBD2
CDR3 protein: CASSDLLAGVAETQYF
CDR3 DNA: TGTGCCAGCAGCGATTTACTAGCGGGAGTGGCAGAGACCCAGTACTTC

J gene: TRBJ2-7
V gene: TRBV5-1
clone size: .
D gene: TRBD2
CDR3 protein: CASSARSAGVEEQYF
CDR3 DNA: TGCGCCAGCAGCGCCCGGTCCGCGGGAGTCGAAGAGCAGTACTTC

J gene: TRBJ2-1
V gene: TRBV30
clone size: .
D gene: .
CDR3 protein: CAWSVRVLLVNEQFF
CDR3 DNA: TGTGCCTGGAGTGTACGTGTGCTCTTGGTGAATGAGCAGTTCTTC

J gene: TRBJ2-7
V gene: TRBV4-1
clone size: once
D gene: TRBD1
CDR3 protein: CASSPRDRVYEQYF
CDR3 DNA: TGCGCCAGCAGCCCCCGGGACAGGGTCTACGAGCAGTACTTC

J gene: TRBJ2-5
V gene: TRBV19
clone size: .
D gene: TRBD1
CDR3 protein: CASSPTAGTGGRRETQYF
CDR3 DNA: TGTGCCAGTAGTCCGACAGCCGGGACAGGGGGGAGACGGGAGACCCAGTACTTC

J gene: TRBJ2-3
V gene: TRBV27
clone size: .
D gene: TRBD2
CDR3 protein: CASSLSVGLAGSDTQYF
CDR3 DNA: TGTGCCAGCAGTTTATCCGTGGGACTAGCGGGATCAGATACGCAGTATTTT

J gene: TRBJ2-1
V gene: TRBV5-4
clone size: .
D gene: TRBD2
CDR3 protein: CASSLAPAGEDNEQFF
CDR3 DNA: TGTGCCAGCAGCTTGGCCCCAGCGGGAGAAGACAATGAGCAGTTCTTC

J gene: TRBJ1-2
V gene: TRBV7-9
clone size: .
D gene: TRBD1
CDR3 protein: CASSMTGMSNYGYTF
CDR3 DNA: TGTGCCAGCAGCATGACAGGGATGTCTAACTATGGCTACACCTTC

J gene: TRBJ2-7
V gene: TRBV6-6
clone size: .
D gene: .
CDR3 protein: CASSYEAGTLHEQYF
CDR3 DNA: TGTGCCAGCAGTTACGAGGCAGGAACTCTCCACGAGCAGTACTTC

J gene: TRBJ2-5
V gene: TRBV7-9
clone size: .
D gene: TRBD2
CDR3 protein: CASSLEGGASTSSETQYF
CDR3 DNA: TGTGCCAGCAGCTTAGAGGGAGGGGCTAGCACCTCTTCGGAGACCCAGTACTTC

J gene: TRBJ2-7
V gene: TRBV11-3
clone size: .
D gene: .
CDR3 protein: CATDLGQKGFEQYF
CDR3 DNA: TGTGCCACAGACCTAGGACAGAAGGGGTTCGAGCAGTACTTC

J gene: TRBJ2-6
V gene: TRBV28
clone size: once
D gene: TRBD1
CDR3 protein: CASRATGGSGANVLTF
CDR3 DNA: TGTGCCAGCAGGGCGACAGGGGGATCTGGGGCCAACGTCCTGACTTTC